This T cell receptor (beta chain) was identified in a study of shared clonotypes between healthy human individuals. Study information: A couple of women and a few men aged 18 to 49 served as donors. Study observations and caveats: The sharing of approximately 4.6% of naive CD4 clonotypes was seen across a handful of donors.

This clone has a single count. The target antigen is unknown. Other nucleotide sequences in the sample specify the same CDR3. The junction had 3 bases not matched to a gene; V was cut back by 10 bases and J by 3 bases. CDR1 is ENHRY, CDR2 SYGVKD, per germline. The CDR3 totals 12 residues. In replicate PCRs of sorted subsets, about 220 ng DNA, about 30,000 T cell genomes, was used. Only in-frame clones appear in the TCRdb table, and some are missing; sequencing was by immunoSEQ multiplex PCR. The table lists around 2.1 million clones, roughly 95% of them singletons. The chain is built from TRBV10-3 and TRBJ2-1; 7 bases are a match to TRBD2. Sequenced: naive CD4+ T cells sorted from blood. Subset defined: CD45RA+ positively selected. The receptor was isolated from a man aged 18 to 30 in good health. CDR3 bases: TGTGCCAGCGGGGGTAACTACAATGAGCAGTTCTTC. Protein: CASGGNYNEQFF.